The 29 T cell receptor beta chains given below trace back to one sample, sequenced in a study of cytomegalovirus exposure and HLA in healthy donors. TCRdb's table, derived via immunoSEQ multiplex PCR, lists solely in-frame clones and lacks some. The sample yields approximately 190,000 clones, roughly 82% seen once. What was sequenced was PBMCs. The receptors here all came from a woman aged 25 to 39 in good health and CMV-seropositive.

This clone was seen once. This sequence joins TRBV15 and TRBJ2-3; 10 bases agree with TRBD2. Trimming cost V 6 bases and J 2 bases; bases outside gene matches: 11. Looked up from germline, CDR1 is LNHNV and CDR2 is YYDKDF (reference sequence). The CDR3 consists of 17 residues. The CDR3 region has the DNA TGTGCCACCAGTGACCACCCACTAGCGGGGAACACAGATACGCAGTATTTT. It specifies CATSDHPLAGNTDTQYF.

The CDR3 loop is CASSRGEAGANVLTF. As DNA, the CDR3 is TGTGCCAGTAGCAGGGGCGAAGCCGGGGCCAACGTCCTGACTTTC. The rearrangement joins TRBV19 to TRBJ2-6, with D possibly being TRBD1 (6 bases). Trimming stripped 6 bases from V and 4 bases from J, with 13 bases between. This CDR3 is 15 amino acids long. Germline loops: CDR1 LNHDA, CDR2 SQIVND (reference sequence).

In its sample, this clone was seen once. The chain couples TRBV28 to TRBJ2-7; 9 nucleotides align to TRBD1. V trimming: 10 bases; J trimming: 5 bases; junction bases outside the gene matches: 15. Germline V gives CDR1 MDHEN, CDR2 SYDVKM. The CDR3 has 15 amino acids. The CDR3 nucleotides are TGTGCCATCTCGTTCCCGGGACAGGGTATAAACGAGCAGTACTTC. Translation: CAISFPGQGINEQYF.

The chain uses TRBV19 and TRBJ2-2; TRBD1 agrees at 7 bases. Germline V CDR1 and CDR2: LNHDA, SQIVND (reference sequence). Germline trimming cut 6 bases from V and 2 bases from J; bases unmatched to any gene: 9. CDR3 length equals 16 residues. CDR3 DNA: TGTGCCAGTAGGACGACAGGGACCTTAAACACCGGGGAGCTGTTTTTT. Its protein product is CASRTTGTLNTGELFF.

The gene calls are TRBV4-2 and TRBJ1-1, with a tentative D call TRBD1 (5 bases). V lost 0 bases and J lost 3, with 14 bases in between. This CDR3 has 16 residues. Germline V gene data show CDR1 as LGHNA and CDR2 as YNFKEQ. Here the CDR3 reads CASSQDPQGRDTEAFF. Here the CDR3 DNA reads TGTGCCAGCAGCCAAGATCCCCAGGGAAGGGACACTGAAGCTTTCTTT.

The count of this clone is one. The chain carries TRBV2 and TRBJ2-1, with 7 bases that match TRBD2. Germline assignment: CDR1 SNHLY and CDR2 FYNNEI. This CDR3 has 15 amino acids. The junction had 6 bases not matched to a gene; V was cut back by 7 bases and J by 0 bases. CDR3 sequence reads: CASKVGGISYNEQFF. Written as DNA, the CDR3 is TGTGCCAGCAAGGTGGGAGGGATCTCCTACAATGAGCAGTTCTTC.

V and J are TRBV5-1 and TRBJ2-7, with 8 positions matching TRBD1. CDR3 length: 13 amino acids. The germline V gene has CDR1 SGHRS and CDR2 YFSETQ. With 7 bases clipped from V and 3 bases from J, the junction kept 6 bases outside the gene matches. The CDR3 loop is CASGTGNLYEQYF. In DNA form, the CDR3 reads TGCGCCAGCGGGACAGGAAACCTCTACGAGCAGTACTTC.

V usage is TRBV7-3 and J usage is TRBJ2-4, with 8 bases lining up with TRBD2. The length of the CDR3 is 16 residues. Per germline, CDR1 SGHTA and CDR2 FQGTGA. V shed 5 bases, J shed 4 bases, and the junction held 10 bases outside the gene matches. This chain's CDR3 is CASSPAAGGGKNIQYF. The CDR3 DNA reads TGTGCCAGCAGCCCCGCGGCGGGAGGAGGGAAAAACATTCAGTACTTC.

This clone was seen only a few times. The chain carries TRBV6-1 and TRBJ1-5; 9 bases align to TRBD1. CDR1 and CDR2 from the germline V gene are MNHNS and SASEGT. V shed 2 bases, J shed 3 bases, and the junction held 5 bases outside the gene matches. The CDR3 runs 16 residues. The CDR3 bases are TGTGCCAGCAGTGAACCGGGACAGGGCGTCAATCAGCCCCAGCATTTT. This encodes CASSEPGQGVNQPQHF.

The V and J genes are TRBV2 and TRBJ2-7; 7 bases are shared with TRBD2. V shed 4 bases, J shed 6 bases, and the junction held 9 bases outside the gene matches. The CDR3 totals 14 residues. CDR1 and CDR2 from the germline V gene are SNHLY and FYNNEI. In nucleotides, the CDR3 is TGTGCCAGCAGTGGGGAGGGGATAAGAGGCGAGCAGTACTTC. This translates into CASSGEGIRGEQYF.

This clone was seen a handful of times. J is TRBJ2-7 and V is TRBV7-2; no firm D call. V shed 1 base and J shed 2 bases, with 12 bases lying between them. Germline loops: CDR1 SGHTA, CDR2 FQGNSA. The CDR3 length is 15 residues. DNA of the CDR3: TGTGCCAGCAGCTTAGGGCGCCTAGTCACCTACGAGCAGTACTTC. Residues: CASSLGRLVTYEQYF.

This clone was counted a single time. The chain combines TRBV19 with TRBJ2-1; D is possibly TRBD2 (5 bases). Germline CDR1 is LNHDA and CDR2 is SQIVND (reference sequence). The CDR3 sequence is 16 residues long. Trimming removed 7 bases at V and 2 bases at J, with 18 bases between. The CDR3 DNA reads TGTGCCAGTAAGTTGAGTGGGAGTACGACCTACAATGAGCAGTTCTTC. It translates to CASKLSGSTTYNEQFF.

The chain is built from TRBV5-6 and TRBJ2-4; 7 nucleotides align to TRBD2. V lost 0 bases to trimming and J lost 3 bases; unmatched junction nucleotides: 6. The CDR3 loop spans 16 amino acids. Germline V CDR1 and CDR2: SGHDT, YYEEEE. The chain's CDR3 is CASSLGAGEDKNIQYF. Written as DNA, the CDR3 is TGTGCCAGCAGCTTGGGGGCGGGGGAGGACAAAAACATTCAGTACTTC.

The gene calls are TRBV19 and TRBJ1-1; D may be TRBD1 (5 bases). Between the trimmed V and J ends, which lost 5 bases and 5 bases, there was a span of 18 bases. The CDR3 is 15 amino acids. CDR1 is LNHDA, CDR2 SQIVND, per germline (reference sequence). CDR3 sequence: CASSFSPGGGTEAFF. The CDR3 DNA sequence: TGTGCCAGTAGTTTCTCCCCCGGTGGGGGGACTGAAGCTTTCTTT.

This rearrangement joins TRBV27 to TRBJ1-5; the match to TRBD1 covers 9 bases. This CDR3 is 14 amino acids long. Trimming removed 6 bases from V and 7 bases from J; junction bases left unmatched: 7. The V gene's germline CDR1 is MNHEY and CDR2 SMNVEV (reference sequence). The CDR3 nucleotides are TGTGCCAGCAGACGACAGGGGGGAACGCAGCCCCAGCATTTT. Its protein is CASRRQGGTQPQHF.

The chain recombines TRBV28 with TRBJ2-7, with 8 bases aligning to TRBD2. V shed 8 bases, J shed 2 bases, and the junction held 20 bases outside the gene matches. There are 18 residues in the CDR3. Germline V gene data show CDR1 as MDHEN and CDR2 as SYDVKM. In nucleotides, the CDR3 is TGTGCCAGCTTAGGGGGGGAGCGCGGGACTAGAGTTACCTACGAGCAGTACTTC. Amino acids: CASLGGERGTRVTYEQYF.

This clone has only one observation. This sequence joins TRBV4-2 and TRBJ1-2; D is undetermined. The V end was cut by 0 bases, the J end by 2 bases, with 10 bases between. The germline V gene encodes CDR1 LGHNA and CDR2 YNFKEQ. The CDR3 length is 15 residues. CDR3 sequence: CASSQDKAANYGYTF. The CDR3 DNA reads as TGTGCCAGCAGCCAAGATAAAGCCGCCAACTATGGCTACACCTTC.

The chain links TRBV15 to TRBJ1-1; tentative D call: TRBD1 (6 bases). Germline V gene sequence: CDR1 LNHNV, CDR2 YYDKDF (reference sequence). The CDR3 length is 14 residues. V was shortened by 0 bases and J by 6 bases, with 11 bases between the two germline ends. The CDR3 region is CATSREQGLAEAFF. DNA for the CDR3: TGTGCCACCAGCAGAGAACAGGGATTGGCTGAAGCTTTCTTT. Full variable domain (missing parts from reference TRBV15 and TRBJ1-1): DAMVIQNPRYQVTQFGKPVTLSCSQTLNHNVMYWYQQKSSQAPKLLFHYYDKDFNNEADTPDNFQSRRPNTSFCFLDIRSPGLGDTAMYLCATSREQGLAEAFFGQGTRLTVV.

This sequence joins TRBV28 and TRBJ2-7, with 10 bases fitting TRBD1. The ends lost 5 bases at V and 4 bases at J; junction bases unmatched: 5. There are 14 residues in the CDR3. Germline V gene sequence: CDR1 MDHEN, CDR2 SYDVKM. This CDR3 reads CASSPGTGEYEQYF. DNA for the CDR3: TGTGCCAGCAGTCCTGGGACAGGGGAATACGAGCAGTACTTC.

The V and J genes are TRBV7-2 and TRBJ1-1; D unclear. CDR1 and CDR2 (germline): SGHTA, FQGNSA. The germline V and J ends were trimmed by 5 bases and 11 bases, with 12 bases remaining between them. The CDR3 sequence is 11 residues long. The CDR3 DNA sequence: TGTGCCAGCAGCAGCAGGCTTCGGGCTTTCTTT. Protein sequence: CASSSRLRAFF.

The V call is TRBV2, the J call TRBJ2-5; D may be TRBD1 (5 bases). V was trimmed by 8 bases and J by 1 base, leaving 8 bases between them. Germline V gives CDR1 SNHLY, CDR2 FYNNEI. CDR3 length: 12 residues. The CDR3 is CASQGSQETQYF. The CDR3 DNA reads as TGTGCCAGCCAGGGATCCCAAGAGACCCAGTACTTC.

The chain employs TRBV2 and TRBJ1-4, with D unclear. Per germline, CDR1 SNHLY and CDR2 FYNNEI. The ends were cut back, 4 bases at V and 5 bases at J, with 11 bases in the middle. This CDR3 has 14 amino acids. The CDR3 bases are TGTGCCAGCAGTGCGGGGAGGGAAAATGAAAAACTGTTTTTT. It codes for CASSAGRENEKLFF.

The rearrangement joins TRBV15 to TRBJ2-1; TRBD2 aligns across 8 bases. V was clipped by 0 bases and J by 6 bases; unmatched bases: 7. The CDR3 runs 16 residues. Germline V gives CDR1 LNHNV, CDR2 YYDKDF (reference sequence). The CDR3 sequence: CATSRDLRGAGNEQFF. The DNA of the CDR3 is TGTGCCACCAGCAGAGATCTGCGGGGGGCCGGCAATGAGCAGTTCTTC.

This clone was observed a few times. In DNA, the CDR3 is TGTGCCAGCAGTTACAACAGCAATCAGCCCCAGCATTTT. Amino acids: CASSYNSNQPQHF. The J gene is TRBJ1-5, the V gene TRBV28; D gene unclear. The germline gives CDR1 MDHEN, CDR2 SYDVKM. The CDR3 sequence is 13 residues long. V lost 4 bases and J 1 base, leaving 5 bases between the germline ends. Full variable domain (rest looked up from reference TRBV28 and TRBJ1-5): DVKVTQSSRYLVKRTGEKVFLECVQDMDHENMFWYRQDPGLGLRLIYFSYDVKMKEKGDIPEGYSVSREKKERFSLILESASTNQTSMYLCASSYNSNQPQHFGDGTRLSIL.

The CDR3 nucleotides read TGTGCCAGCAGTTACCGGGCAGGGGGCAGTGGCTACACCTTC. Amino acid sequence: CASSYRAGGSGYTF. The rearrangement uses TRBV6-5 and TRBJ1-2, with TRBD1 matching 8 bases. The CDR3 contains 14 residues. The junction had 6 bases not matched to a gene; V was cut back by 2 bases and J by 7 bases. The V gene's germline CDR1 is MNHEY and CDR2 SVGAGI.

The chain has TRBV28 and TRBJ2-7; 16 nucleotides agree with TRBD2. CDR3 length equals 20 residues. Looked up from germline, CDR1 is MDHEN and CDR2 is SYDVKM. J lost 5 bases, V lost 4 bases, and 17 bases had no gene match. The CDR3 loop reads CASSSHFTGTSGRADHEQYF. The CDR3 nucleotides read TGTGCCAGCAGTTCCCATTTTACCGGGACTAGCGGGAGGGCCGATCACGAGCAGTACTTC.

The rearrangement links TRBV18 to TRBJ1-1; no clear D. Trimming left V 4 bases short and J 0 bases short, with 6 bases between. CDR1 and CDR2 from the germline V gene are KGHSH and LQKENI. This CDR3 region has 13 residues. CDR3 sequence (DNA): TGTGCCAGCTCACAAGCCATGAACACTGAAGCTTTCTTT. Translated: CASSQAMNTEAFF.

The rearrangement links TRBV10-1 to TRBJ1-1, with 8 nucleotides matching TRBD1. The trim removed 6 bases at V and 1 base at J, leaving 7 bases unmatched. Germline lookup yields CDR1 WNHNN and CDR2 SYGVQD (reference sequence). This CDR3 spans 15 amino acids. The DNA for the CDR3 is TGCGCCAGCAGGGCCCGGGACAGGAGGAACACTGAAGCTTTCTTT. Translated, it gives CASRARDRRNTEAFF.

This clone was seen a few times. This chain connects TRBV27 to TRBJ1-2; no definite D call. CDR3 length: 13 amino acids. Trimming took 3 bases from V and 6 from J, leaving 11 bases between them. The germline V gene encodes CDR1 MNHEY and CDR2 SMNVEV (reference sequence). Written as DNA, the CDR3 is TGTGCCAGCAGTTTCGATCGAGCGAATGGCTACACCTTC. It yields the protein CASSFDRANGYTF.